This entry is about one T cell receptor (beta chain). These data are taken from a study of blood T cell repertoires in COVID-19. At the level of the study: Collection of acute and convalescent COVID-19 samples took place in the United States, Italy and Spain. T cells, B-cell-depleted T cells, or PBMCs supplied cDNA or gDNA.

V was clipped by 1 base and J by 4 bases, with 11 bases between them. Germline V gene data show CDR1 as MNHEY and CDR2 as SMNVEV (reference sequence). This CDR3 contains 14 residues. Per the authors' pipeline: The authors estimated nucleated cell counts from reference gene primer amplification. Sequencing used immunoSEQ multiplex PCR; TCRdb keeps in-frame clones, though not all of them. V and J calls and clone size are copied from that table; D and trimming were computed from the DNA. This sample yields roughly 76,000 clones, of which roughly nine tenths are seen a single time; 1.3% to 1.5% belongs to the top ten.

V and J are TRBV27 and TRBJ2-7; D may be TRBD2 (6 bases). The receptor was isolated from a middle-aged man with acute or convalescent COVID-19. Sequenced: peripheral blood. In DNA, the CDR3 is TGTGCCAGCAGTTTATGGGGGGACCTTTACGAGCAGTACTTC. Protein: CASSLWGDLYEQYF.